These 29 T cell receptor beta chains came from one sample sequenced in a study of tumor-infiltrating lymphocytes in primary liver carcinoma. Priming with a constant-region primer yielded TCR beta cDNA from about 480 ng total RNA. Sequencing libraries for TCR beta derived from three nested multiplex PCR rounds that used slightly modified ARM-PCR. TRBV1-TRBV30 forward primers paired with a C-beta reverse primer were used in the first two PCR rounds, which ran approximately 10 cycles each. TCRdb itself ran the multiplex PCR reads through MiXCR, one entry per CDR3 protein. The sample carries 24,000 or so distinct CDR3 sequences, roughly four fifths recorded once. Without any cell sorting, about 19-32 mg of bulk tissue yielded co-extracted RNA and DNA. Sequencing was carried out using liver tumor tissue from sampling region 5. This sample's subset: tumor region T5, tumor centre. Source of these receptors: a woman aged 25 to 45 with primary liver carcinoma and hepatitis B virus infection.

As for this clonotype: Without the conserved terminal phenylalanine or tryptophan, this CDR3 likely stems from a read error. V gene TRBV5-4 combines with J gene TRBJ2-3; possibly TRBD2 for D (5 bases). This CDR3 is 15 amino acids long. Per germline, CDR1 SGHNT and CDR2 YYREEE (reference sequence). CDR3 sequence reads: CVSSANRGLGDTQYI. CDR3 nucleotide sequence: TGTGTCAGCAGCGCGAATCGGGGATTAGGAGATACGCAGTATATT.

This clonotype rates as medium-sized. The V and J genes are TRBV12-3 or TRBV12-4 and TRBJ2-5; D is unresolved. CDR3 length: 13 residues. Trimming took off 5 bases at V and 5 bases at J, with 12 bases between the two ends. CDR3 sequence: CASSKSPAETQYF. The DNA of the CDR3 is TGTGCCAGCAGTAAGTCTCCTGCGGAGACCCAGTACTTC.

The chain is built from TRBV11-1 and TRBJ2-2; the match to TRBD2 covers 7 bases. J gave up 6 bases and V 11 bases, and 18 bases lay outside the gene matches. Germline lookup yields CDR1 SGHAT and CDR2 FQDESV (reference sequence). This CDR3 spans 16 amino acids. The CDR3 region is CAGGRIMAGVSGELFF. CDR3 DNA sequence: TGTGCCGGCGGCAGGATTATGGCGGGAGTGTCCGGGGAGCTGTTTTTT.

Worth noting for this clonotype: An end of the junction does not agree with germline; a read error may underlie this. The V call is TRBV29-1, the J call TRBJ2-1; maybe TRBD2 (5 bases). The length of the CDR3 is 12 residues. In germline, CDR1 is SQVTM, CDR2 ANQGSEA. CDR3 DNA: TGTAGCGCCCCTAGGAACTACAATGAGCAGTTCTTC. This translates into CSAPRNYNEQFF.

This clonotype was observed a single time. One end of the junction fails to match germline, which may point to a read error. V and J are TRBV11-2 and TRBJ2-7; no clear D. The CDR3 contains 13 residues. CDR1 is SGHAT, CDR2 FQNNGV, per germline. This CDR3 reads CTSNPSNTSVQYF. CDR3 DNA sequence: TGTACCAGCAACCCCTCGAATACGAGCGTGCAGTACTTC.

On this clonotype itself: The conserved phenylalanine or tryptophan is not found at the CDR3 terminus, so this likely reflects a read error. The DNA is left out, because the CDR3 cannot be placed on it with certainty; the CDR3 is given as TCRdb lists it. The chain links TRBV6-6 to TRBJ2-3. The V gene's germline CDR1 is MNHNY and CDR2 SVGAGI (reference sequence). The CDR3 length is 17 residues, termini included. CDR3: CASSYQTGPRRTDTQYL.

Concerning this clonotype: At one end the junction does not follow the germline gene, possibly because of a read error. The chain recombines TRBV30 with TRBJ2-3; 7 bases are shared with TRBD1. Germline loops: CDR1 GTSNPN, CDR2 SVGIG (reference sequence). The CDR3 runs 16 residues. The CDR3 loop is CARSIWSGIGTDMQYF. The CDR3 nucleotides are TGTGCCCGGAGCATTTGGTCCGGGATAGGGACAGATATGCAGTATTTT.

The gene calls are TRBV11-2 and TRBJ2-3, with 7 bases aligning to TRBD2. V shed 5 bases, J shed 5 bases, and the junction held 16 bases outside the gene matches. The CDR3 spans 17 residues. The V gene's germline CDR1 is SGHAT and CDR2 FQNNGV. CDR3 sequence reads: CASSPNRGSWLGDTQYF. The CDR3 DNA reads as TGTGCCAGCAGCCCGAATCGCGGGAGCTGGTTAGGAGATACGCAGTATTTT.

Comments on this clonotype: At one of its ends the junction is not consistent with the germline gene, which may arise from a read error. This sequence joins TRBV12-3 or TRBV12-4 and TRBJ2-5; 8 bases fit TRBD1. The CDR3 extends over 16 amino acids. In DNA form, the CDR3 reads TGTGCCAGCAGTTTTCGTACAGGGGGAACAGGAGAGACCCAGTATTTC. Translation: CASSFRTGGTGETQYF.

V gene TRBV5-6 combines with J gene TRBJ2-7; 8 nucleotides match TRBD2. V lost 2 bases to trimming and J lost 12 bases; unmatched junction nucleotides: 16. Per the germline V gene, CDR1 is SGHDT and CDR2 is YYEEEE. The CDR3 is 15 residues long. CDR3 loop: CASSFRTSSTYDRYF. In DNA, the CDR3 is TGTGCCAGCAGCTTCCGGACTAGCAGCACCTACGACCGGTACTTC.

This clonotype was counted a few times. A read error is possible here, since a much larger clone lies one base away. V and J are TRBV11-1 and TRBJ2-1; D call uncertain. CDR1 and CDR2 from the germline V gene are SGHAT and FQDESV (reference sequence). V lost 4 bases, J lost 6 bases, and 4 bases lay in between. CDR3 length: 11 residues. The CDR3 coding sequence is TGTGCCAGCAGCTCTAGCAATGAGCAGTTCTTC. It codes for CASSSSNEQFF.

The rearrangement uses TRBV29-1 and TRBJ1-1; D is possibly TRBD1 (5 bases). Looked up from germline, CDR1 is SQVTM and CDR2 is ANQGSEA. V was pared by 5 bases and J by 1 base, with 11 bases between. The CDR3 spans 13 residues. CDR3 sequence: CSVIIQANTEAFF. CDR3 sequence (DNA): TGCAGCGTTATCATACAGGCGAACACTGAAGCTTTCTTT.

A note on this clonotype: The CDR3 carries no conserved terminal phenylalanine or tryptophan, so it likely arises from a read error. No DNA is shown, since the ends of the CDR3 on it are uncertain; the CDR3 is the one TCRdb lists. The chain joins TRBV6-5 to TRBJ2-5; the table's TRBD1 call for D was not verified on the DNA. The CDR3 is 13 residues long, counting both termini. CDR1 and CDR2 (germline): MNHEY, SVGAGI. CDR3 protein: CASSTDRGLTQCI.

The sample holds many counts of this clonotype. The chain joins TRBV6-2 or TRBV6-3 to TRBJ1-5; D gene unclear. Germline CDR1 is MNHEY and CDR2 is SVGEGT. V was shortened by 3 bases and J by 3 bases, with 6 bases between the two germline ends. The CDR3 has 13 residues. CDR3 coding DNA: TGTGCCAGCAGTTATCGGAACAATCAGCCCCAGCATTTT. Protein product: CASSYRNNQPQHF.

The chain is built from TRBV11-1 and TRBJ2-2; 7 nucleotides line up with TRBD2. CDR3 length: 16 residues. J gave up 10 bases and V 5 bases, and 16 bases lay outside the gene matches. Germline V lookup: CDR1 SGHAT, CDR2 FQDESV (reference sequence). CDR3 nucleotide sequence: TGTGCCAGCAGCAGGGTTAATGCGGGAGTGTCCGAGGAGCTGTTTTTT. Residues: CASSRVNAGVSEELFF.

Worth noting for this clonotype: Relative to the germline gene, one junction end is altered; a read error may explain this. V is TRBV20-1 and J is TRBJ1-5; D remains unclear. The CDR3 is 14 residues long. Germline values: CDR1 DFQATT, CDR2 SNEGSKA (reference sequence). The CDR3 loop reads CSTSLSYSNQPQHF. The CDR3 DNA reads as TGCAGTACTAGTCTCAGTTATAGCAATCAGCCCCAGCATTTT.

With respect to this clonotype: The conserved closing phenylalanine or tryptophan is absent in this CDR3, likely reflecting a read error. The rearrangement links TRBV7-9 to TRBJ2-1, with D possibly TRBD2 on 6 matching bases. The length of the CDR3 is 14 residues. The germline V gene encodes CDR1 SEHNR and CDR2 FQNEAQ (reference sequence). The CDR3, as DNA: TGTGCCAGCAGCTCCGGGAGCCTATACAGTGAGCAGTTCTCC. This sequence encodes CASSSGSLYSEQFS.

Only one count was recorded for this clonotype. At one boundary the junction diverges from the germline segment, which might be a read error. The chain links TRBV11-3 to TRBJ2-1; the match to TRBD2 covers 14 bases. There are 15 residues in the CDR3. The germline CDR1 and CDR2 sequences are SGHNT and YENEEA. The CDR3 here is CASSRLAGGAYEQFF. In DNA form, the CDR3 reads TGCGCCAGCAGCCGACTAGCGGGGGGGGCGTATGAACAGTTCTTC.

Remarks on this clonotype: Relative to the germline gene, one junction end is altered; a read error may explain this. V is TRBV28 and J is TRBJ2-3; tentative D call: TRBD1 (5 bases). CDR3 length: 15 residues. Germline CDR1 MDHEN, CDR2 SYDVKM. CDR3 DNA sequence: TGTGCCAGCACTCGAACGACCTGGGTGACAGATACGCAATATTTT. Amino acid sequence: CASTRTTWVTDTQYF.

The V gene is TRBV6-5, the J gene TRBJ2-7; 9 bases align to TRBD2. V lost 6 bases and J lost 10; bases outside the gene matches: 22. This CDR3 comprises 17 residues. Germline V gene lookup returns CDR1 MNHEY and CDR2 SVGAGI. The CDR3 spells CASSFAGTSWSSYVQYF. The CDR3 DNA sequence: TGTGCCAGCAGCTTCGCCGGGACTAGCTGGAGCTCCTACGTACAGTACTTC.

Points on this clonotype: One end of the junction is discordant with germline, which a read error may explain. This chain uses TRBV11-2 with TRBJ2-3; D is ambiguous. The CDR3 consists of 13 residues. CDR1 and CDR2 from the germline V gene are SGHAT and FQNNGV. Here the CDR3 reads CASNLVNSDMQYF. The CDR3 DNA follows: TGTGCCAGTAACTTAGTGAACTCCGATATGCAGTATTTT. The variable domain in full, with the rest retrieved from reference TRBV11-2 and TRBJ2-3, is EAGVAQSPRYKIIEKRQSVAFWCNPISGHATLYWYQQILGQGPKLLIQFQNNGVVDDSQLPKDRFSAERLKGVDSTLKIQPAKLEDSAVYLCASNLVNSDMQYFGPGTRLTVL.

This clonotype is a singleton in its sample. Germline and junction disagree at one end, which may indicate a read error. The gene calls are TRBV7-9 and TRBJ2-5; D unclear. Germline V CDR1 and CDR2: SEHNR, FQNEAQ (reference sequence). The CDR3 has 14 residues. The CDR3 coding sequence is TGTGCCGGCAGAGATACAGATGGGCTTTGGACCCAGTACTTC. Amino acid sequence: CAGRDTDGLWTQYF. The complete variable domain, with remaining parts taken from reference TRBV7-9 and TRBJ2-5, reads DTGVSQNPRHKITKRGQNVTFRCDPISEHNRLYWYRQTLGQGPEFLTYFQNEAQLEKSRLLSDRFSAERPKGSFSTLEIQRTEQGDSAMYLCAGRDTDGLWTQYFGPGTRLLVL.

For this clonotype: This likely comes from a read error, as the CDR3 has no conserved phenylalanine or tryptophan at its end. The DNA is omitted, as the CDR3 cannot be located on it reliably, and the CDR3 follows TCRdb's listing. The rearrangement joins TRBV6-1 to TRBJ2-5. The CDR3 has 15 amino acids, counting both end residues. CDR1 and CDR2 (germline): MNHNS, SASEGT. The CDR3 sequence is CASSLIGATQETEYS.

As regards this clonotype: As the CDR3 is not closed by the conserved phenylalanine or tryptophan, this likely results from a read error. This chain connects TRBV7-9 to TRBJ2-5; possibly TRBD1 for D (5 bases). V was trimmed by 6 bases and J by 7 bases, leaving 9 bases between them. This CDR3 region has 11 residues. Germline values: CDR1 SEHNR, CDR2 FQNEAQ (reference sequence). CDR3 coding DNA: TGTGCCAGCAGATTTAGGGGGACCCAGTACTTA. Its protein product is CASRFRGTQYL.

Notes on this clonotype: At one end the junction does not follow the germline gene, possibly because of a read error. V gene TRBV10-2 combines with J gene TRBJ1-1, with D hard to call. This CDR3 is 14 amino acids long. CDR1 WSHSY and CDR2 SAAADI come from the germline V gene. The CDR3 protein is CASRESKVCTEAFF. DNA of the CDR3: TGCGCCAGCCGTGAGTCGAAGGTGTGTACTGAAGCTTTCTTT.

Comments on this clonotype: The germline gene is not matched at one end of the junction; a read error may be the cause. The gene calls are TRBV7-8 and TRBJ1-6; 8 bases match TRBD1. The germline gives CDR1 SGHVS, CDR2 FQNEAQ. This CDR3 is 16 amino acids long. The CDR3 sequence: CASRLVPDRANSPLHF. CDR3 DNA sequence: TGTGCCAGCAGATTAGTTCCGGACAGGGCCAATTCACCCCTCCACTTT.

V and J are TRBV2 and TRBJ2-3; either TRBD1 or TRBD2 may fit D (5 bases each). This CDR3 is built from 15 residues. The germline gives CDR1 SNHLY, CDR2 FYNNEI. V was cut by 8 bases and J by 6 bases, with 21 bases left in between. The CDR3 is CASCTSGLSGDTQYF. CDR3 coding DNA: TGTGCCAGCTGCACATCGGGGCTCTCCGGGGATACGCAGTATTTT.

Turning to this clonotype: Since the CDR3 does not end with the conserved phenylalanine or tryptophan, this likely comes from a read error. The chain couples TRBV12-3 or TRBV12-4 to TRBJ1-2, with no clear D. The CDR3 extends over 12 amino acids. CDR3 nucleotide sequence: TGTGTCAGCAGTTTGCAGAATTATGGCTACACCTAC. Translated: CVSSLQNYGYTY.

As to this clonotype: One end of the junction varies from germline; a read error may be responsible. The CDR3 sequence is CSVDRAWQGTHYF. In DNA, the CDR3 is TGCAGCGTCGATCGGGCATGGCAGGGGACCCACTACTTC. The rearrangement links TRBV29-1 to TRBJ2-5; D perhaps matches TRBD1 (6 bases). The CDR3 is 13 residues long. Per the germline V gene, CDR1 is SQVTM and CDR2 is ANQGSEA. Drawing the rest from reference TRBV29-1 and TRBJ2-5, the complete variable domain is SAVISQKPSRDICQRGTSLTIQCQVDSQVTMMFWYRQQPGQSLTLIATANQGSEATYESGFVIDKFPISRPNLTFSTLTVSNMSPEDSSIYLCSVDRAWQGTHYFGPGTRLLVL.